This paragraph covers one T cell receptor beta chain sequence. Its antigen is as yet unknown. Germline lookup yields CDR1 SQVTM and CDR2 ANQGSEA. CDR3 length: 12 residues. The trim removed 5 bases at V and 4 bases at J, leaving 4 bases unmatched. The source of the sample is a study of OX40 agonist ivuxolimab in advanced cancers. In the study overall: Three partial responders included one hepatocellular carcinoma patient and two cutaneous melanoma patients. Study-wide findings and caveats: Compared with CD4+, CD8+ T cells on average had more expanded clones.

This table comes from immunoSEQ multiplex PCR, and its TCRdb copy is limited to in-frame clones, with some not included. The top ten hold over 0.45% of the sample, which has tens of thousands of clones, 75% to 90% seen once. Blood samples were obtained at baseline, cycle 4 day 1, and cycle 7 day 1. Sequences were derived from CD4+ or CD8+ T cells sorted from blood, sampled in a trial of the OX40 agonist ivuxolimab. The receptor comes from an adult with an advanced solid tumor such as melanoma, head and neck, liver or kidney cancer. This chain connects TRBV29-1 to TRBJ2-7, with TRBD1 matching 8 bases. CDR3 bases: TGCAGCGTTAGACAGGGGAAATACGAGCAGTACTTC. Translating gives CSVRQGKYEQYF.